This T cell receptor beta chain was retrieved from a study of blood T cell repertoires in COVID-19. Study summary: The samples span acute and convalescent COVID-19 from the United States, Italy and Spain. From T cells, B-cell-depleted T cells, or PBMCs came the material, which was cDNA or gDNA.

The germline V gene encodes CDR1 LGHNA and CDR2 YSLEER. CDR3 length: 18 residues. The germline V and J ends were trimmed by 0 bases and 5 bases, with 21 bases remaining between them. Original analysis: Quantification of nucleated cells was approximated via reference gene primer amplification. Measured with immunoSEQ multiplex PCR; TCRdb has only the in-frame clones, and not every one. V, J and clone size are taken as reported in that table, and D and trimming were inferred from the DNA itself. Of 150,000 to 200,000 clones in the sample, around four fifths were seen once. The gene calls are TRBV4-3 and TRBJ2-3; D is perhaps TRBD1 (7 bases). Sequences were obtained from peripheral blood. This clonotype originated in a woman aged 30 to 39 with acute or convalescent COVID-19. The CDR3 spells CASSQDFSPGGWVDTQYF. CDR3 nucleotide sequence: TGCGCCAGCAGCCAAGACTTTTCTCCAGGGGGGTGGGTAGATACGCAGTATTTT.